This record looks at one T cell receptor beta chain sequence and its context. Data came from immunoSEQ multiplex PCR; TCRdb stores just in-frame clones and leaves some out. This sample has 500,000 to 750,000 clones, with around nine tenths found just once. The CDR3 length is 17 residues. The V segment lost 3 bases and the J segment 4 bases; nucleotides outside the gene matches: 15. Germline CDR1 and CDR2: LGHNA and YNFKEQ. The data originate from a study of shared T cell receptors in the human thymus. These data were likewise used in another study, on human thymus T cells. This second study says: Highly overlapping thymic repertoires in unrelated individuals were reported by related research.

V usage is TRBV4-2 and J usage is TRBJ2-7; TRBD2 matches 7 bases. The specimen sequenced was thymocytes. This TCR came from a boy younger than two with a congenital heart defect. The CDR3 reads CASSQTRRASGGYEQYF. CDR3 sequence (DNA): TGTGCCAGCAGCCAGACTCGGAGGGCTAGCGGCGGGTACGAGCAGTACTTC.